This TCR beta chain was retrieved from a study of cytomegalovirus exposure and HLA in healthy donors. Overall study results and limits: A later analysis appeared to link common viral pathogens to several of the most significant clusters. While the bulk of TCR sequences proved rare, some public TCRs turned up in many donors.

Primers for the PCR totalled 60 Vbeta and 13 Jbeta. Sequencing was performed with immunoSEQ multiplex PCR; in TCRdb, only in-frame clones are kept and a portion is missing. In the table there are roughly 150,000 clones, around 81% of which are singletons. Trimming took 4 bases from V and 4 from J; bases not matched to a gene: 3. The germline V gene encodes CDR1 SQVTM and CDR2 ANQGSEA. This CDR3 has 13 residues. Remarks on this clone: The antigen remains undetermined.

The sequenced material came from PBMCs. This receptor was taken from a man between 40 and 49 years old in good health and CMV-seronegative. This rearrangement joins TRBV29-1 to TRBJ2-7; the match to TRBD2 covers 11 bases. The CDR3 loop is CSVGGLAEYEQYF. CDR3 nucleotide sequence: TGCAGCGTTGGGGGACTAGCGGAATACGAGCAGTACTTC.